These 20 T cell receptor beta chains were sequenced from one sample in a study of shared clonotypes between healthy human individuals (dated by TCRdb to 2018 to 2021). Library generation was performed with the immunoSEQ multiplex PCR assay. TCRdb holds this immuneACCESS table with in-frame rearrangements only. Some clones are missing; in checked studies, unresolved V genes explain under half, and the rest has no known cause. In this sample the table shows hundreds of thousands of clones, about 90% of which occur a single time. About 24% of the sample is held by the ten biggest clonotypes. For the CD8 naive samples, CD45RO-negative cells were positively selected for CCR7, yielding a CD45RA+CCR7+ population from which TemRA cells were excluded. The sequenced material came from naive CD8+ T cells sorted from blood. Read against the paper, the sample's cell subset or site label means: CD45RA+CCR7+. The receptor source for this set is a man aged 25 to 40 in good health.

The chain recombines TRBV28 with TRBJ2-1; 9 bases line up with TRBD2. The J segment lost 5 bases and the V segment lost 6 bases, leaving 14 bases of the junction unmatched. CDR1 is MDHEN, CDR2 SYDVKM, per germline. The CDR3 runs 17 residues. CDR3 amino acids: CASSPITPSGIHNEQFF. The CDR3 DNA is TGTGCCAGCAGCCCAATTACTCCTAGCGGGATCCACAATGAGCAGTTCTTC.

The rearrangement joins TRBV5-8 to TRBJ2-7; D is unclear. Germline V gene sequence: CDR1 SGHTS, CDR2 YDEGEE. The CDR3 sequence is 13 residues long. The V end was cut by 0 bases, the J end by 5 bases, with 9 bases between. The CDR3 coding sequence is TGTGCCAGCAGCTTGGAATCTCTGGACGAGCAGTACTTC. This translates into CASSLESLDEQYF.

V is TRBV10-1 and J is TRBJ2-3; TRBD2 matches at 8 bases. The CDR3 runs 14 residues. The germline CDR1 and CDR2 sequences are WNHNN and SYGVQD (reference sequence). The V segment lost 7 bases and the J segment 4 bases; nucleotides outside the gene matches: 7. The CDR3 DNA reads TGCGCCAGCACGAGGGGAGCGGGGGCAGATACGCAGTATTTT. This translates into CASTRGAGADTQYF.

In this sample, this clone turned up once. This chain uses TRBV7-9 with TRBJ2-5; D possibly uses TRBD1 or TRBD2 (5 bases each). Trimming removed 3 bases at V and 1 base at J, with 9 bases between. The CDR3 is 14 residues long. Looked up from germline, CDR1 is SEHNR and CDR2 is FQNEAQ (reference sequence). CDR3 loop: CASSFEGSQETQYF. CDR3 DNA sequence: TGTGCCAGCAGCTTCGAGGGGAGCCAAGAGACCCAGTACTTC.

The chain is built from TRBV7-8 and TRBJ1-3; D is unresolved. Germline CDR1 and CDR2: SGHVS and FQNEAQ. V was pared by 5 bases and J by 1 base, with 21 bases between. This CDR3 is built from 18 residues. CDR3 DNA sequence: TGTGCCAGCAGCCCGGACCAAGCTGCCATAAATTCTGGAAACACCATATATTTT. Protein: CASSPDQAAINSGNTIYF.

Notes on this clone: The same CDR3 is also encoded by other DNA sequences in this sample. The chain has TRBV29-1 and TRBJ2-7; a weak D match, TRBD2 (5 bases). Trimming removed 1 base from V and 2 bases from J, with 6 bases in between. This CDR3 is built from 12 residues. In germline, CDR1 is SQVTM, CDR2 ANQGSEA. The CDR3, as DNA: TGCAGCGTTGAAGTCGGGGCCTACGAGCAGTACTTC. This gives the protein CSVEVGAYEQYF.

This clone has only one observation. The rearrangement uses TRBV7-2 and TRBJ2-1; D unclear. Germline V gene sequence: CDR1 SGHTA, CDR2 FQGNSA. V lost 3 bases and J 0 bases, leaving 6 bases between the germline ends. The CDR3 loop spans 14 amino acids. The CDR3 sequence is CASSFGPSYNEQFF. CDR3 nucleotide sequence: TGTGCCAGCAGCTTCGGCCCCTCCTACAATGAGCAGTTCTTC. Full variable domain (rest looked up from reference TRBV7-2 and TRBJ2-1): GAGVSQSPSNKVTEKGKDVELRCDPISGHTALYWYRQSLGQGLEFLIYFQGNSAPDKSGLPSDRFSAERTGGSVSTLTIQRTQQEDSAVYLCASSFGPSYNEQFFGPGTRLTVL.

This chain connects TRBV6-6 to TRBJ2-2, with a possible D match to TRBD1 (6 bases). The CDR3 is 13 residues long. Per the germline V gene, CDR1 is MNHNY and CDR2 is SVGAGI (reference sequence). Trimming shortened V by 11 bases and J by 1 base, and 11 bases separated the two germline ends. This CDR3 reads CAASTGNTGELFF. The CDR3 nucleotides are TGTGCCGCATCGACAGGGAACACCGGGGAGCTGTTTTTT.

This chain uses TRBV21-1 with TRBJ2-3; the table's D call TRBD1 went unverified against the DNA. TRBV21-1 is a documented pseudogene. This CDR3 has 22 amino acids. The CDR3 nucleotides read TGTGCCAGCAGCCCTTTCACCTGGTACCCGGGACAGGATTACCGTACGACAGATACGCAGTATTTT. Translating it yields CASSPFTWYPGQDYRTTDTQYF.

V and J are TRBV10-2 and TRBJ2-3, with 7 bases identical to TRBD1. CDR1 is WSHSY and CDR2 is SAAADI in the germline V gene. This CDR3 has 15 residues. The V segment lost 3 bases and the J segment 0 bases; nucleotides outside the gene matches: 3. CDR3 residues: CASSDTGVSTDTQYF. The CDR3, as DNA: TGCGCCAGCAGTGATACAGGGGTTAGCACAGATACGCAGTATTTT.

V usage is TRBV7-9 and J usage is TRBJ1-4; D might be TRBD1 (6 bases). This CDR3 spans 16 amino acids. The germline V and J ends were trimmed by 4 bases and 8 bases, with 20 bases remaining between them. Looked up from germline, CDR1 is SEHNR and CDR2 is FQNEAQ (reference sequence). DNA of the CDR3: TGTGCCAGCAGCTCGCAGCGGGGGCAGGGAGAAGAAAAACTGTTTTTT. Protein product: CASSSQRGQGEEKLFF. The full variable domain, its missing parts supplied by reference TRBV7-9 and TRBJ1-4, is DTGVSQNPRHKITKRGQNVTFRCDPISEHNRLYWYRQTLGQGPEFLTYFQNEAQLEKSRLLSDRFSAERPKGSFSTLEIQRTEQGDSAMYLCASSSQRGQGEEKLFFGSGTQLSVL.

This chain links TRBV7-2 with TRBJ2-5; no clear D gene. The CDR3 contains 16 residues. The V end lost 5 bases, the J end lost 9 bases, and 25 bases lay between the germline ends. Germline V gives CDR1 SGHTA, CDR2 FQGNSA. The CDR3 spells CASSSLWARSPDSQYF. For the CDR3, the DNA is TGTGCCAGCAGCAGTTTGTGGGCCAGGAGTCCCGATTCCCAGTACTTC.

The J gene is TRBJ1-2, the V gene TRBV7-9; D possibly corresponds to TRBD1 (5 bases). CDR1 SEHNR and CDR2 FQNEAQ come from the germline V gene (reference sequence). With 3 bases removed from V and 6 bases from J, the gap between germline ends came to 14 bases. The CDR3 has 14 residues. The CDR3 is CASSFAGARHGYTF. The CDR3 DNA sequence: TGTGCCAGCAGCTTCGCCGGGGCCCGGCATGGCTACACCTTC.

The chain joins TRBV4-1 to TRBJ1-5; tentative D call: TRBD1 (5 bases). Per germline, CDR1 MGHRA and CDR2 YSYEKL. Trimming pared 3 bases from V and 0 bases from J, leaving 12 bases between. The CDR3 is 16 amino acids. The CDR3 bases are TGCGCCAGCAGCCAGGGGGGAATGGCTAGCAATCAGCCCCAGCATTTT. Protein sequence: CASSQGGMASNQPQHF.

The V call is TRBV6-4, the J call TRBJ2-1; D could derive from TRBD1 or TRBD2 (6 bases each). V was cut by 6 bases and J by 3 bases, with 15 bases left in between. Germline assignment: CDR1 MRHNA and CDR2 SNTAGT. The CDR3 runs to 15 residues. CDR3 sequence: CASSPGAGLYNEQFF. The CDR3 region has the DNA TGTGCCAGCAGCCCGGGGGCGGGGCTCTACAATGAGCAGTTCTTC.

The rearrangement joins TRBV10-2 to TRBJ1-1, with a tentative D call TRBD1 (5 bases). Germline CDR1 WSHSY, CDR2 SAAADI. The V end was cut by 2 bases, the J end by 5 bases, with 12 bases between. There are 14 residues in the CDR3. Written as DNA, the CDR3 is TGCGCCAGCAGTGAGGAGATGGGGCGGACTGAAGCTTTCTTT. Translated: CASSEEMGRTEAFF.

This clone was recorded once. This rearrangement joins TRBV27 to TRBJ2-7, with 8 bases aligning to TRBD1. This CDR3 region has 15 residues. Germline V gene sequence: CDR1 MNHEY, CDR2 SMNVEV (reference sequence). Trimming removed 8 bases from V and 0 bases from J; junction bases left unmatched: 9. In DNA, the CDR3 is TGTGCCAGCTCCCATGGGACAGGATTCTCCTACGAGCAGTACTTC. This translates into CASSHGTGFSYEQYF.

Many counts were recorded for this clone. The chain combines TRBV9 with TRBJ2-7; 13 bases fit TRBD2. V dropped 3 bases and J dropped 3; count of bases not matched to a gene: 6. The CDR3 contains 16 residues. Germline CDR1 and CDR2: SGDLS and YYNGEE. The chain's CDR3 is CASSALGTSGIYEQYF. CDR3 DNA sequence: TGTGCCAGCAGCGCTTTAGGGACTAGCGGGATCTACGAGCAGTACTTC. The full variable domain, with the rest looked up from reference TRBV9 and TRBJ2-7, is DSGVTQTPKHLITATGQRVTLRCSPRSGDLSVYWYQQSLDQGLQFLIQYYNGEERAKGNILERFSAQQFPDLHSELNLSSLELGDSALYFCASSALGTSGIYEQYFGPGTRLTVT.

The V call is TRBV28, the J call TRBJ2-2; D perhaps matches TRBD2 (5 bases). Trimming removed 5 bases at V and 6 bases at J, with 13 bases between. CDR3 size: 14 residues. Germline CDR1 and CDR2: MDHEN and SYDVKM. CDR3 in amino acids: CASSPRTSAGELFF. The CDR3 DNA follows: TGTGCCAGCAGTCCACGGACTTCGGCCGGGGAGCTGTTTTTT.

CDR3 in DNA: TGTGCCAGCAGTCCCACAGGGTTAGATGAAGCTTTCTTT. Its protein is CASSPTGLDEAFF. The chain uses TRBV28 and TRBJ1-1; TRBD1 is a possible D gene (6 bases). The V gene's germline CDR1 is MDHEN and CDR2 SYDVKM. The CDR3 spans 13 residues. V dropped 5 bases and J dropped 7 bases, with 14 bases sitting between them.